Described below is a single T cell receptor beta chain sequence and its context. The antigen remains unidentified. Method: immunoSEQ multiplex PCR; TCRdb's copy keeps in-frame clones and lacks some. The sample lists tens of thousands of clones; 84% were seen once. This sample is drawn from a study of Tregs in tolerant kidney transplant recipients. General study points: This study did not directly address biological reproducibility.

CDR1 is SNHLY, CDR2 FYNNEI, per germline. The CDR3 is 12 residues long. V dropped 8 bases and J dropped 2 bases, with 6 bases sitting between them. This TCR was sampled from a human donor in good health. This chain uses TRBV2 with TRBJ2-2; D uncertain. Sequenced sample: CD4+ T cells from blood. The DNA for the CDR3 is TGTGCCAGCCGGGTTAACACCGGGGAGCTGTTTTTT. It specifies CASRVNTGELFF.